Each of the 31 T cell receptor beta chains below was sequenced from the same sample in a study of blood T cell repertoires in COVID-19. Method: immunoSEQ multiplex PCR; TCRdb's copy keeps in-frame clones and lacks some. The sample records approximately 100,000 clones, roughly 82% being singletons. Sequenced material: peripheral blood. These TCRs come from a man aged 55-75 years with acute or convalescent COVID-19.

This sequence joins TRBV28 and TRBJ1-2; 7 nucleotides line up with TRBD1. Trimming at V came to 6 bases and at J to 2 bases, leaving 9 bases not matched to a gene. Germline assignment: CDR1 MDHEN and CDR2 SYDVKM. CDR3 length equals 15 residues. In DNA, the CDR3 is TGTGCCAGCAGCTCGACAGGGAATTCGAACTATGGCTACACCTTC. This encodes CASSSTGNSNYGYTF.

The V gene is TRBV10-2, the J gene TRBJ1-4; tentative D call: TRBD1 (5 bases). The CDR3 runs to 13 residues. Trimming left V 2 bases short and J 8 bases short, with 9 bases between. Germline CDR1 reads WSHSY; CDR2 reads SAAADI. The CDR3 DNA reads TGCGCCAGCAGTGAGCAGGGAGGAGAAAAACTGTTTTTT. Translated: CASSEQGGEKLFF.

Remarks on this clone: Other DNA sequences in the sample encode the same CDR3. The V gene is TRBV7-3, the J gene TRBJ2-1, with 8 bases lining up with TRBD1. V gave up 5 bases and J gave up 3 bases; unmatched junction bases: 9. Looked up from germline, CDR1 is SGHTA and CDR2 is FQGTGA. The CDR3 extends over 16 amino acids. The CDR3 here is CASSPQGAGGYNEQFF. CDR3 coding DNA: TGTGCCAGCAGCCCTCAGGGGGCTGGGGGCTACAATGAGCAGTTCTTC.

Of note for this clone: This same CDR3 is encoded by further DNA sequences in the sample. Here the CDR3 DNA reads TGTGCCAGTAGTATTAACGGGAACACTGAAGCTTTCTTT. Translation: CASSINGNTEAFF. The chain couples TRBV19 to TRBJ1-1; no firm D call. Germline V gene data show CDR1 as LNHDA and CDR2 as SQIVND (reference sequence). Trimming removed 3 bases at V and 1 base at J, with 6 bases between. This CDR3 has 13 residues.

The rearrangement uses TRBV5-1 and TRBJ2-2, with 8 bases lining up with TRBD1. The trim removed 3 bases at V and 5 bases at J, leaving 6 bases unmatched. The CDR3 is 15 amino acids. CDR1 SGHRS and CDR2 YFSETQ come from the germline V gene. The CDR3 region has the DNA TGCGCCAGCAGCTCCAGGACAGGGCGGACCGGGGAGCTGTTTTTT. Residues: CASSSRTGRTGELFF.

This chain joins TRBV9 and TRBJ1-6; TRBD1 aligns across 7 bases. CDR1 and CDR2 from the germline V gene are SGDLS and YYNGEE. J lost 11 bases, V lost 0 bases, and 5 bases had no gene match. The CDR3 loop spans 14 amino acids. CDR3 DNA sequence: TGTGCCAGCAGCGTAGGAGGGGGCGCAGCACCCCTCCACTTT. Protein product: CASSVGGGAAPLHF.

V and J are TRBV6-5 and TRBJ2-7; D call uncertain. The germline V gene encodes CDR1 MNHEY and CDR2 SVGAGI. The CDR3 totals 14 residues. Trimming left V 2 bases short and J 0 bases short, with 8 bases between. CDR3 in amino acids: CASSYRDISYEQYF. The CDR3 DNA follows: TGTGCCAGCAGTTACCGCGACATCTCCTACGAGCAGTACTTC.

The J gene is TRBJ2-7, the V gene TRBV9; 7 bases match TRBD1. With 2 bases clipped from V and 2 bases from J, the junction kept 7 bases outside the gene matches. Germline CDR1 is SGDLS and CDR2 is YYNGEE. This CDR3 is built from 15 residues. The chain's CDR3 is CASSVGWDRAYEQYF. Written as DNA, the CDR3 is TGTGCCAGCAGCGTGGGTTGGGACAGAGCCTACGAGCAGTACTTC. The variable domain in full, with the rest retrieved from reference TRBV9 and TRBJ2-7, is DSGVTQTPKHLITATGQRVTLRCSPRSGDLSVYWYQQSLDQGLQFLIQYYNGEERAKGNILERFSAQQFPDLHSELNLSSLELGDSALYFCASSVGWDRAYEQYFGPGTRLTVT.

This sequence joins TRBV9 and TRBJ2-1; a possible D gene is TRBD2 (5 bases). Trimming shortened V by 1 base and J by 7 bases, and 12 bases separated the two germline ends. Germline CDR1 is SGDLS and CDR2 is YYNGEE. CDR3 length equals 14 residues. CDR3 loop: CASSVMGSENEQFF. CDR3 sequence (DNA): TGTGCCAGCAGCGTAATGGGGAGTGAGAATGAGCAGTTCTTC.

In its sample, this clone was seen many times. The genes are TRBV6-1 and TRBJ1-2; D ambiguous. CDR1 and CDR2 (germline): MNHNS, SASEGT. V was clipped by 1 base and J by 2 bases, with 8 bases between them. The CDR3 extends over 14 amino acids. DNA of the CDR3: TGTGCCAGCAGTGAAGTGTCCGGGAACTATGGCTACACCTTC. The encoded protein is CASSEVSGNYGYTF.

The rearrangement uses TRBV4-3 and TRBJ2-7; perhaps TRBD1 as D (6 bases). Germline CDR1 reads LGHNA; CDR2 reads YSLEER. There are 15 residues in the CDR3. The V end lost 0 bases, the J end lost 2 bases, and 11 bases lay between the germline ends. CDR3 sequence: CASSQDRTATYEQYF. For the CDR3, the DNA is TGCGCCAGCAGCCAAGATAGGACAGCCACCTACGAGCAGTACTTC.

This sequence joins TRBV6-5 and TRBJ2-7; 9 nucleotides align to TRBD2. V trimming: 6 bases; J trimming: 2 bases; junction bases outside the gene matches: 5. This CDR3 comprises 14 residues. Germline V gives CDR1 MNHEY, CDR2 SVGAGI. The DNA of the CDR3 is TGTGCCAGCAGCCGACTAGCGGATACCTACGAGCAGTACTTC. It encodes CASSRLADTYEQYF.

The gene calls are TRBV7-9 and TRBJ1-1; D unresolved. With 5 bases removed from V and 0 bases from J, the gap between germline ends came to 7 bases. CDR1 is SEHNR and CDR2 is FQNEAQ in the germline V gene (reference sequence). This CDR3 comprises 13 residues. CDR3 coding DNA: TGTGCCAGCAGCGCTACGTTGAACACTGAAGCTTTCTTT. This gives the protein CASSATLNTEAFF.

CDR3 region: CASYTQGESYNEQFF. The DNA for the CDR3 is TGTGCCAGCTACACACAGGGAGAATCCTACAATGAGCAGTTCTTC. The chain uses TRBV18 and TRBJ2-1, with D possibly matching TRBD1 (6 bases). V was pared by 7 bases and J by 1 base, with 14 bases between. Germline loops: CDR1 KGHSH, CDR2 LQKENI. This CDR3 is 15 amino acids long.

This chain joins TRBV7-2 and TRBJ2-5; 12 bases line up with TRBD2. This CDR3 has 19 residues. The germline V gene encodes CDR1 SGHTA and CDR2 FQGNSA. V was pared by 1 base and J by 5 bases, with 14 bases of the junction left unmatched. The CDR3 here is CASSLDYSGTSGRRETQYF. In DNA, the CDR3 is TGTGCCAGCAGCTTAGACTATTCCGGTACTAGCGGGAGGCGGGAGACCCAGTACTTC.

CDR3 DNA sequence: TGTGCCAGCAGATCTAGACAGGGGCATAATTCACCCCTCCACTTT. Protein: CASRSRQGHNSPLHF. The chain links TRBV6-5 to TRBJ1-6; TRBD1 agrees at 8 bases. V shed 6 bases and J 5 bases; nucleotides not matched to a gene: 6. The germline V gene has CDR1 MNHEY and CDR2 SVGAGI. The CDR3 sequence is 15 residues long.

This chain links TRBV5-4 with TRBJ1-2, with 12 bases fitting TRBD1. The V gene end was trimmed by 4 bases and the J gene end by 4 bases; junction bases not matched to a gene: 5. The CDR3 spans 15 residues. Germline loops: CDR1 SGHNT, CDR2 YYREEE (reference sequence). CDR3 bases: TGTGCCAGCAGCCCAGGGACAGGGGGCAGCTATGGCTACACCTTC. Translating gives CASSPGTGGSYGYTF.

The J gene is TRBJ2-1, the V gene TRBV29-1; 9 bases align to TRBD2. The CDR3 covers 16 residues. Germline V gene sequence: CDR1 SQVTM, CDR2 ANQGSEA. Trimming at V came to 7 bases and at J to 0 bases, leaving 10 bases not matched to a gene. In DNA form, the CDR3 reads TGCAGCGCCCAGAGACTAGCGGACACCTCCTACAATGAGCAGTTCTTC. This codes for CSAQRLADTSYNEQFF.

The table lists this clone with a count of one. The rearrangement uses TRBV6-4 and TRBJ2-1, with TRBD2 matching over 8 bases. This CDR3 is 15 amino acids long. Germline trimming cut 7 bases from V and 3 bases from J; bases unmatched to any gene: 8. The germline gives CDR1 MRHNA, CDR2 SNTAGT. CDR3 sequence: CASTPVAGLYNEQFF. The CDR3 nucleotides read TGTGCCAGCACTCCGGTAGCGGGACTCTACAATGAGCAGTTCTTC.

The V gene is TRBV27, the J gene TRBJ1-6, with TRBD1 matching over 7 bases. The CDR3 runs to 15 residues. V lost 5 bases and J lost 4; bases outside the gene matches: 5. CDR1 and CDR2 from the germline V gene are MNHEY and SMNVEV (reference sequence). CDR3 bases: TGTGCCAGCAGTGCAAAGACAGGGTATAATTCACCCCTCCACTTT. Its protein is CASSAKTGYNSPLHF.

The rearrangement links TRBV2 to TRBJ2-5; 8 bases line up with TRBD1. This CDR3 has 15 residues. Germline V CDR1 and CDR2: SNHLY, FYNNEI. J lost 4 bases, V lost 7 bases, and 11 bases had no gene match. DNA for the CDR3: TGTGCCAGCAATGCCCAGGGGGCGCTTGGAGAGACCCAGTACTTC. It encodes CASNAQGALGETQYF.

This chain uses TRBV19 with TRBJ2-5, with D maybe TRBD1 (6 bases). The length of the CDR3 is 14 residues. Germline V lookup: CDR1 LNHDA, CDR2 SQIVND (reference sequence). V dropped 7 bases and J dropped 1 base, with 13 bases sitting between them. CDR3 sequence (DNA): TGTGCCAGTATCGATCAGGGGTTCCAAGAGACCCAGTACTTC. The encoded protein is CASIDQGFQETQYF. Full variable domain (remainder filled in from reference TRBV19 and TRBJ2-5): DGGITQSPKYLFRKEGQNVTLSCEQNLNHDAMYWYRQDPGQGLRLIYYSQIVNDFQKGDIAEGYSVSREKKESFPLTVTSAQKNPTAFYLCASIDQGFQETQYFGPGTRLLVL.

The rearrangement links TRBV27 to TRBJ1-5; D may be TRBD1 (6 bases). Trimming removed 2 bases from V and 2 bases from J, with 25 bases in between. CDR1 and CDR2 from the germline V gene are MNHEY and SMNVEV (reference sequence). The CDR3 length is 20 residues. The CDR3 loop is CASSLHSTGRGRTGNQPQHF. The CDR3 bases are TGTGCCAGCAGTTTACACTCCACAGGGAGAGGACGTACGGGCAATCAGCCCCAGCATTTT.

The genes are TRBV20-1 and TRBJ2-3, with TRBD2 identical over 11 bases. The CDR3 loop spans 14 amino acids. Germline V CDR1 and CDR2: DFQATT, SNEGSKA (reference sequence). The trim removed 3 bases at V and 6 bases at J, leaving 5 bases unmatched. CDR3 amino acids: CSASSGRATDTQYF. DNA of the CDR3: TGCAGTGCTAGTAGCGGGAGGGCCACCGATACGCAGTATTTT.

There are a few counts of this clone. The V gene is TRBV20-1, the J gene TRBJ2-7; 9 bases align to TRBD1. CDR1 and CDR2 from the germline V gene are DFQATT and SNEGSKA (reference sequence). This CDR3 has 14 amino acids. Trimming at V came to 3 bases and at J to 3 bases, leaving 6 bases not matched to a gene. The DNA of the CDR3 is TGCAGTGCTAGTTTGGACAGGGGAAACTACGAGCAGTACTTC. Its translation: CSASLDRGNYEQYF.

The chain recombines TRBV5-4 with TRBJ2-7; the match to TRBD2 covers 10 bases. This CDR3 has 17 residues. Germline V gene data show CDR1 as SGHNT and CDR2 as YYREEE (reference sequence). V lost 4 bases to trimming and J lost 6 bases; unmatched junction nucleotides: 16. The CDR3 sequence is CASSLTRTSGTLGEQYF. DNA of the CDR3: TGTGCCAGCAGCCTTACCCGGACTAGCGGCACCCTGGGCGAGCAGTACTTC.

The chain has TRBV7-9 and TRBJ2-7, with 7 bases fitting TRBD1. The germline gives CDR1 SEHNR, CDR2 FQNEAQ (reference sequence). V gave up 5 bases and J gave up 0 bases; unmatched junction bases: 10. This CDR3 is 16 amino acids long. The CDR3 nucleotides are TGTGCCAGCAGCCCAAGTTTCCGGGACAGCTCCTACGAGCAGTACTTC. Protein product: CASSPSFRDSSYEQYF.

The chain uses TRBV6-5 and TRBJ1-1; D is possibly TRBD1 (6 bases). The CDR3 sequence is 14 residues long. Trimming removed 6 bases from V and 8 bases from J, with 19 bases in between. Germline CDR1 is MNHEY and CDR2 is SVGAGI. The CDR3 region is CASRTDRLSPEAFF. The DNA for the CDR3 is TGTGCCAGCAGAACGGACAGATTATCCCCCGAAGCTTTCTTT.

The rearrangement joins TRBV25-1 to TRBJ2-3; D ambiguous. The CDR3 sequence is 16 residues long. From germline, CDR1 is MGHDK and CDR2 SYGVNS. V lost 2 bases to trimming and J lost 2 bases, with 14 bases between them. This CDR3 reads CASSEIVPSDTDTQYF. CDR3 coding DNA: TGTGCCAGCAGTGAAATAGTCCCCTCCGACACAGATACGCAGTATTTT.

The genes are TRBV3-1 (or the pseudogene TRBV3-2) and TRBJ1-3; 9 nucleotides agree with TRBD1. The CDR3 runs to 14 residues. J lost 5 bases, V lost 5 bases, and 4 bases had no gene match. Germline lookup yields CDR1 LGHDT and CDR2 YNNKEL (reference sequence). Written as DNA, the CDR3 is TGTGCCAGCAGCGTACAGGGGGCTAGAAACACCATATATTTT. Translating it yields CASSVQGARNTIYF.

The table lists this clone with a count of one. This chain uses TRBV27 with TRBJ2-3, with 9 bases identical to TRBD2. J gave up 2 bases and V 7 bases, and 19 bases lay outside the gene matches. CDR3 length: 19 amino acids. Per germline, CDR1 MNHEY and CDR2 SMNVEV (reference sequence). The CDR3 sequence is CASKPAARQREAFTDTQYF. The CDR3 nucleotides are TGTGCCAGCAAACCAGCGGCGCGGCAGCGGGAGGCTTTCACAGATACGCAGTATTTT.